Many counts were recorded for the clone carrying this T cell receptor beta chain. Its antigen is as yet unknown. This entry comes from a study of identical twins' blood T cells. Overall study: Roughly 51 million reads covered roughly 6 alpha-chain and roughly 6 beta-chain libraries. Points from the study as a whole: Twins reportedly had markedly more similar V usage than unrelated donors, even among out-of-frame TCRbeta clonotypes.

TCRdb analysed the 5' RACE reads with MiXCR anew, one entry per CDR3 protein. The data hold a few hundred thousand distinct CDR3 sequences, with roughly 30% observed a single time. All three twin pairs grew up together with likely shared infections and vaccines. Trimming took 3 bases from V and 4 from J, leaving 9 bases between them. Germline V lookup: CDR1 SQVTM, CDR2 ANQGSEA. This CDR3 contains 12 residues. The TCR comes from a woman aged 18 to 55 in good health. The chain combines TRBV29-1 with TRBJ1-2; D unresolved. The sequenced sample was PBMCs. In DNA form, the CDR3 reads TGCAGCGTTGACGCCTTTTCCTATGGCTACACCTTC. It is translated as CSVDAFSYGYTF.